This T cell receptor (beta chain) originates from a study of T cell responses to AZD1222 COVID-19 vaccine. CDR1 and CDR2 from the germline V gene are LNHDA and SQIVND (reference sequence). Germline trimming cut 5 bases from V and 0 bases from J; bases unmatched to any gene: 5. CDR3 size: 17 residues. Method: immunoSEQ multiplex PCR; TCRdb's copy keeps in-frame clones and lacks some. The sample includes about 180,000 clones, just over 85% of them seen just once. The V and J genes are TRBV19 and TRBJ2-6, with 9 bases that match TRBD1. The sequence was collected from an adult in good health. This material consisted of peripheral blood, taken on day 0 of AZD1222 vaccination. The CDR3 sequence is CASSLTGGGSGANVLTF. CDR3 in DNA: TGTGCCAGTAGTCTAACAGGGGGCGGCTCTGGGGCCAACGTCCTGACTTTC.